Listed below are T cell receptor beta chains from one sample, sequenced in a study of blood T cell repertoires in COVID-19. Measured with immunoSEQ multiplex PCR; TCRdb has only the in-frame clones, and not every one. The sample includes around 260,000 clones, approximately 85% of them seen just once. The sequenced sample consisted of PBMCs or T cells enriched from blood (not recorded which). These receptors were taken from a woman under 40 who had recovered from COVID-19. CDR3s include the opening cysteine and the closing phenylalanine or tryptophan. Where a row states a size, it is once, few, many or the class of an expanded clone; other rows omit it.

CATGDGLNYGYTF	once	TRBV19	TRBJ1-2	13
CASSSGLAGGYTF	-	TRBV5-4	TRBJ1-2	13
CSVARDRTSYNEQFF	few	TRBV29-1	TRBJ2-1	15
CASSMGGLARFEQYF	-	TRBV19	TRBJ2-7	15
CASSVDTGSGLDF	-	TRBV9	TRBJ2-7	13
CASSVTSGRGYEQFF	-	TRBV27	TRBJ2-1	15
CASSYSTGQNTIYF	-	TRBV6-6	TRBJ1-3	14
CASSLGAVTGELFF	-	TRBV7-6	TRBJ2-2	14
CATSAQLAGDSYNEQFF	-	TRBV24-1	TRBJ2-1	17
CASSVSGTGGDEQFF	-	TRBV6-4	TRBJ2-1	15
CASSLMRLAENTGELFF	-	TRBV5-8	TRBJ2-2	17
CASSSTDQPQHF	-	TRBV27	TRBJ1-5	12
CASSLRGAETQYF	-	TRBV28	TRBJ2-5	13
CASSVERGNTEAFF	-	TRBV9	TRBJ1-1	14
CASSTGSHRGLGAFF	-	TRBV19	TRBJ1-1	15
CASSRLQGDPTNEKLFF	-	TRBV11-2	TRBJ1-4	17
CASSIADKAYNEQFF	-	TRBV5-1	TRBJ2-1	15
CSVIGRAGDNEQFF	-	TRBV29-1	TRBJ2-1	14
CASIPPLPVNEQFF	-	TRBV21-1	TRBJ2-1	14
CASSMSTGTYNTEAFF	few	TRBV19	TRBJ1-1	16
CASNYEFPAQRGRGNYGYTF	-	TRBV28	TRBJ1-2	20
CASSTPRQGSYNEQFF	-	TRBV9	TRBJ2-1	16
CASSGPGSNTQYF	-	TRBV9	TRBJ2-3	13
CASSLIGTSRDNEQFF	-	TRBV28	TRBJ2-1	16
CASSLLRGRSYNEQFF	-	TRBV11-2	TRBJ2-1	16
CASNRDSFVGNQPQHF	-	TRBV2	TRBJ1-5	16
CASSLITSGNEQFF	-	TRBV28	TRBJ2-1	14
CATLPRGCHEQYF	-	TRBV27	TRBJ2-7	13
CATSGEGGRAPNEQFF	few	TRBV24-1	TRBJ2-1	16
CASSPEWAGLPYEQYF	-	TRBV7-9	TRBJ2-7	16
CASSFGDKKEKLFF	-	TRBV5-1	TRBJ1-4	14
CASSRQWNTEAFF	-	TRBV14	TRBJ1-1	13